Listed below are T cell receptor beta chains from one sample, sequenced in a study of T cell responses to AZD1222 COVID-19 vaccine. Some clones are missing from TCRdb's copy, which holds only in-frame ones; the method was immunoSEQ multiplex PCR. The sample gives 73,000 or so clones, about three quarters of which show up once; about 51% is in the top ten. Sequencing was performed on peripheral blood, taken 28 days after the second AZD1222 dose. Source of these receptors: an adult who received the AZD1222 COVID-19 vaccine. The CDR3 runs from the conserved cysteine through the conserved F or W.

j_call v_call cdr3_aa
TRBJ2-7 TRBV10-1 CASSDYQGWNEQYF
TRBJ2-7 TRBV7-2 CASSPDSGTRAHEQYF
TRBJ2-5 TRBV18 CASSPQGGETQYF
TRBJ2-2 TRBV7-2 CASSLVGIAGGNTGELFF
TRBJ1-5 TRBV7-6 CASSLDGGSQPQHF
TRBJ1-1 TRBV3-1/TRBV3-2 CASTIEGSNTEAFF
TRBJ2-2 TRBV6-5 CASSYGGEHTGELFF
TRBJ2-5 TRBV7-9 CARGRPGLAGILQETQYF
TRBJ2-5 TRBV19 CASSRKFIGETQYF
TRBJ1-2 TRBV5-6 CASSAYDETGTGYTF
TRBJ1-5 TRBV6-5 CASSYPGQPQHF
TRBJ2-1 TRBV15 CATSRVGTGWDEQFF
TRBJ2-1 TRBV7-9 CASSRGGDEQFF
TRBJ2-3 TRBV4-1 CASSTTDTQYF
TRBJ1-1 TRBV6-5 CASTGQFNTEAFF
TRBJ2-2 TRBV29-1 CSGGGENTGELFF
TRBJ2-1 TRBV28 CASSFPGLAGSSYNEQFF
TRBJ2-1 TRBV9 CASSAPPANEQFF
TRBJ1-1 TRBV3-1/TRBV3-2 CASSQERGRDIPHAEAFF
TRBJ1-6 TRBV2 CAGGATQNSPLHF
TRBJ2-1 TRBV24-1 CATSLDSGANNEQFF
TRBJ2-7 TRBV2 CASREYGTSTSYEQYF